This T cell receptor (beta chain) came from a study of blood T cells in healthy people across ages. Then a second PCR, running about 7 to 11 cycles, was carried out with a sample-barcoded 5' primer and a J-beta primer mix. CDR3-containing paired-end reads numbering at least 2.5 million came from each sample. One entry per CDR3 protein results from TCRdb running MiXCR on the 5' RACE reads. This sample has around 620,000 distinct CDR3 sequences, with roughly 28% found just once. The V gene's germline CDR1 is ENHRY and CDR2 SYGVKD. V shed 7 bases and J shed 7 bases, with 14 bases lying between them. The CDR3 has 14 amino acids. The donors, healthy Caucasians from Russia, were aged roughly 6 to 100. Each of the donors had roughly 9.3 milliliters of peripheral blood drawn into EDTA-treated Vacutainer tubes.

Sequenced: blood. J is TRBJ1-6 and V is TRBV10-3; D possibly corresponds to TRBD1 (5 bases). The TCR originated in an older woman in good health. CDR3 sequence reads: CAITSQERNSPLHF. For the CDR3, the DNA is TGTGCCATCACCTCACAGGAGCGAAATTCACCCCTCCACTTT.